These T cell receptor beta chains were read from a single sample in a study of T cells in Graves' hyperthyroidism and ophthalmopathy. TCRdb reprocessed the multiplex PCR reads with MiXCR, giving one entry per CDR3 protein. Among some 530,000 distinct CDR3 sequences listed, under 25% were seen once. The sequenced sample consisted of blood. The receptors come from a woman aged 70-85 years with Graves' ophthalmopathy. The CDR3 runs from the conserved cysteine through the conserved F or W. The order of the fields is clone size, J gene, D gene, V gene, CDR3 protein, CDR3 DNA. D genes are given only for firm matches. Only part of the rows carry a size: once, few, many, or a class if the clone is expanded.

few	TRBJ2-1	TRBD2	TRBV9	CASRRGLANNEQFF	TGTGCCAGCAGAAGAGGACTAGCGAACAATGAGCAGTTCTTC
NA	TRBJ1-4	NA	TRBV28	CASRVIGGPTNEKLFF	TGTGCCAGCAGAGTCATTGGGGGCCCAACTAATGAAAAACTGTTTTTT
few	TRBJ2-2	NA	TRBV7-2	CASRSGSSGTGELFF	TGTGCCAGCAGGTCCGGGAGCTCGGGGACCGGGGAGCTGTTTTTT
NA	TRBJ2-7	TRBD2	TRBV5-1	CASSHSGSRYEQYF	TGCGCCAGCAGTCATAGCGGGAGTAGGTACGAGCAGTACTTC
NA	TRBJ2-2	NA	TRBV12-3/TRBV12-4	CASSLDRLATTGELFF	TGTGCCAGCAGTTTAGACCGGCTAGCAACCACCGGGGAGCTGTTTTTT
NA	TRBJ1-6	NA	TRBV5-1	CASTVDWGGSPLHF	TGCGCCAGCACCGTAGACTGGGGCGGTTCACCCCTCCACTTT
NA	TRBJ1-4	NA	TRBV30	CAWSVYALRGNEKLFF	TGTGCCTGGAGTGTCTATGCCTTGAGGGGCAATGAAAAACTGTTTTTT
NA	TRBJ1-1	NA	TRBV13	CASSLRLPGHLNTEAFF	TGTGCCAGCAGCTTACGGCTCCCGGGACACTTGAACACTGAAGCTTTCTTT
NA	TRBJ2-3	NA	TRBV29-1	CSVTLGDDTQYF	TGCAGCGTTACCCTAGGGGACGATACGCAGTATTTT
many	TRBJ2-5	NA	TRBV7-9	CASASPLARETQYF	TGTGCCAGCGCCTCACCACTAGCTCGGGAGACCCAGTACTTC
NA	TRBJ2-7	TRBD2	TRBV4-3	CASSQAVAGGAYEQYF	TGCGCCAGCAGCCAAGCTGTAGCGGGAGGAGCCTACGAGCAGTACTTC
many	TRBJ1-1	NA	TRBV30	CAWSVLGWTEAFF	TGTGCCTGGAGTGTTCTGGGGTGGACTGAAGCTTTCTTT
few	TRBJ2-3	TRBD2	TRBV20-1	CSARYTPGLAGPGTQYF	TGCAGTGCTAGATACACTCCGGGACTAGCAGGCCCGGGTACGCAGTATTTT
NA	TRBJ2-1	TRBD2	TRBV20-1	CSAGLSGRSHNEQFF	TGCAGTGCTGGGCTTAGCGGGAGGTCCCACAATGAGCAGTTCTTC
NA	TRBJ1-6	NA	TRBV5-6	CASSLAGSLGTSPLHF	TGTGCCAGCAGCTTGGCCGGCAGCTTGGGGACATCACCCCTCCACTTT
few	TRBJ1-1	TRBD1	TRBV3-1	CASSQVQGTTEAFF	TGTGCCAGCAGCCAAGTACAGGGGACCACTGAAGCTTTCTTT
NA	TRBJ1-1	NA	TRBV4-1	CASSQDVGRRNTEAFF	TGCGCCAGCAGCCAAGATGTGGGACGCCGGAACACTGAAGCTTTCTTT
few	TRBJ1-5	NA	TRBV28	CAVQGGDQPQHF	TGTGCCGTACAGGGAGGGGATCAGCCCCAGCATTTT
NA	TRBJ2-1	NA	TRBV10-3	CAISESGGGSYNEQFF	TGTGCCATCAGTGAGTCAGGGGGGGGCTCCTACAATGAGCAGTTCTTC
few	TRBJ2-3	NA	TRBV6-1	CASSPGSFPGALDTQYF	TGTGCCAGCAGCCCGGGTTCCTTCCCGGGAGCCCTAGATACGCAGTATTTT
few	TRBJ2-3	TRBD2	TRBV6-2/TRBV6-3	CASTPFEGGLGFSTDTQYF	TGTGCCAGCACCCCCTTCGAGGGAGGGCTGGGTTTTAGCACAGATACGCAGTATTTT
few	TRBJ2-5	NA	TRBV10-3	CAISESNLNQETQYF	TGTGCCATCAGTGAGTCGAATCTGAACCAAGAGACCCAGTACTTC
NA	TRBJ1-4	NA	TRBV6-5	CASSYGRLTEKLFF	TGTGCCAGCAGTTACGGTCGGCTGACTGAAAAACTGTTTTTT
NA	TRBJ1-2	NA	TRBV7-6	CASSPGARTRGYTF	TGTGCCAGCAGCCCCGGAGCGCGGACAAGGGGCTACACCTTC
few	TRBJ2-1	TRBD2	TRBV20-1	CSARVPAGGVKVNEQFF	TGCAGTGCTAGAGTCCCCGCGGGGGGCGTTAAGGTCAATGAGCAGTTCTTC
many	TRBJ1-5	NA	TRBV2	CASSPRTANQPQHF	TGTGCCAGCAGCCCAAGGACAGCTAATCAGCCCCAGCATTTT
many	TRBJ1-1	NA	TRBV28	CASSFLGRDTEAFF	TGTGCCAGCAGTTTTCTGGGACGTGACACTGAAGCTTTCTTT